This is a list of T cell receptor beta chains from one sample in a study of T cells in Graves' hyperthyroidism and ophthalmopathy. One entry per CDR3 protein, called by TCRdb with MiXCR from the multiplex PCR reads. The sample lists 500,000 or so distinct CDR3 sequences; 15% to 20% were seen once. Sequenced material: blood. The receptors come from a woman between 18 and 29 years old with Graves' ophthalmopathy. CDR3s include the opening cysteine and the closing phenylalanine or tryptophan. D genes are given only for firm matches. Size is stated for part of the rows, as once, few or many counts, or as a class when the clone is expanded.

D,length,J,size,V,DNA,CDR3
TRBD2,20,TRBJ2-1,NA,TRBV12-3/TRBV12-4,TGTGCCAGCAGTAATTTTTTGGGGGGGGTGGGACTAGCGGGAGACAATGAGCAGTTCTTC,CASSNFLGGVGLAGDNEQFF
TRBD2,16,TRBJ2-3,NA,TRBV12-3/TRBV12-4,TGTGCCAGCAGTTTACCTTTAGCGGGCTCCGTAGATACGCAGTATTTT,CASSLPLAGSVDTQYF
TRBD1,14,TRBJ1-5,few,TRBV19,TGTGCCAGTAGGAGACAGGGGAACAATCAGCCCCAGCATTTT,CASRRQGNNQPQHF
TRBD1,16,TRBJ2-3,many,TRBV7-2,TGTGCCAGCAGCTTAGGTGGGGGACAGGGCACAGATACGCAGTATTTT,CASSLGGGQGTDTQYF
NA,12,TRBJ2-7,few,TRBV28,TGTGCCAGCAGTTTCCTGGCCTACGAGCAGTACTTC,CASSFLAYEQYF
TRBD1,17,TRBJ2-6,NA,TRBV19,TGTGCCAGTAGTTCGTTGACAGGGGGCTCCGGGGCCAACGTCCTGACTTTC,CASSSLTGGSGANVLTF
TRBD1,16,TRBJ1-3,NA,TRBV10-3,TGTGCCATCAGTGAGTCGCCTACCGGGACAGGGAACACCATATATTTT,CAISESPTGTGNTIYF
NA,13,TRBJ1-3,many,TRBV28,TGTGCCAGCAGTTTTTTCGATGGAAACACCATATATTTT,CASSFFDGNTIYF
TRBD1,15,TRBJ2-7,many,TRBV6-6,TGTGCCAGCAGTTACCTGGGACAGGGGTCGTACGAGCAGTACTTC,CASSYLGQGSYEQYF
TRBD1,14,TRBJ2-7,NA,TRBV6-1,TGTGCCAGCAGTGCCGGGACAGGGGGGTACGAGCAGTACTTC,CASSAGTGGYEQYF
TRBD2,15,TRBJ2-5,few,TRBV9,TGTGCCAGCAGCGTAGGAGCGGGGGGGACGGAGACCCAGTACTTC,CASSVGAGGTETQYF
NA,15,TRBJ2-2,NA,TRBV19,TGTGCCAGTAGTGGATCGGTAGGGCGTTCCGGGGAGCTGTTTTTT,CASSGSVGRSGELFF
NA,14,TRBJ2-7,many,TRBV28,TGTGCCAGCAGTTTTTTGGAGGGGAGGAACGAGCAGTACTTC,CASSFLEGRNEQYF
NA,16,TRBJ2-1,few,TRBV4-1,TGCGCCAGCAGCCAAGGAGCTGGGGGGGCCCGAAATGAGCAGTTCTTC,CASSQGAGGARNEQFF
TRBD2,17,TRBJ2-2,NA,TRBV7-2,TGTGCCAGCAGCTTAGATACTAGCGGGAGGAACACCGGGGAGCTGTTTTTT,CASSLDTSGRNTGELFF
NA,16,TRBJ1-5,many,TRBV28,TGTGCCAGCAGCATCGGGAAACAGGGAGATGGTAAACCCCAGCATTTT,CASSIGKQGDGKPQHF
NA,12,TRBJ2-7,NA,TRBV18,TGTGCCAGCTCACCCCTGCTGGGCGAGCAGTACTTC,CASSPLLGEQYF
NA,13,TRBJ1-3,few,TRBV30,TGTGCCTGGAGTGGGCAGGCTGGGAACACCATATATTTT,CAWSGQAGNTIYF
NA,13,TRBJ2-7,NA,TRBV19,TGTGCCAGTAGTATAGACCAGGGTGACGAGCAGTACTTC,CASSIDQGDEQYF
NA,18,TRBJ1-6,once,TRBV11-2,TGTGCCAGCAGCCAATATTACGCCAGGGATCCTTATAATTCACCCCTCCACTTT,CASSQYYARDPYNSPLHF
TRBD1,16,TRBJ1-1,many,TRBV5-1,TGCGCCAGCAGCTTGAAGACAGGGGCTACGAACACTGAAGCTTTCTTT,CASSLKTGATNTEAFF
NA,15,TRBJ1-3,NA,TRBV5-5,TGTGCCAGCAGCTTGGATCAGGGTTCTGGAAACACCATATATTTT,CASSLDQGSGNTIYF
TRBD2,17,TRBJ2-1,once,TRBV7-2,TGTGCCAGCAGCTTAGCCCTAGCGGGAGGTCTCGGTAATGAGCGGTTCTTC,CASSLALAGGLGNERFF
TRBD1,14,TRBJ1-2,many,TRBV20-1,TGCAGTGCTACCTTGGACAGGGTGGACTATGGCTACACCTTC,CSATLDRVDYGYTF
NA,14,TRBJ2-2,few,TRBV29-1,TGCAGCGTTAGGCAGGATATGAACACCGGGGAGCTGTTTTTT,CSVRQDMNTGELFF
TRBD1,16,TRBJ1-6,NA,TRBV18,TGTGCCAGCTCACTACACCGGACAGGGGAGGGTTCACCCCTCCACTTT,CASSLHRTGEGSPLHF
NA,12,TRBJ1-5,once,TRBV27,TGTGCCAGCAGTTTTCCGGGCCAGCCCCGGCATTTT,CASSFPGQPRHF
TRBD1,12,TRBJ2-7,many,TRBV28,TGTGCCAGCAGTCCGACAGGGTTCGAGCAGTACTTC,CASSPTGFEQYF
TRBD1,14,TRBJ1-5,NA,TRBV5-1,TGCGCCAGCAGCCTTGACAGGGCGAATCAGCCCCAGCATTTT,CASSLDRANQPQHF
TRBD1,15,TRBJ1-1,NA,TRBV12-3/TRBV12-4,TGTGCCAGCAGCCACGGGGACAGGGGGGGGGTCGAAGCTTTCTTT,CASSHGDRGGVEAFF
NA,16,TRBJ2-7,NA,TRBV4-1,TGCGCCAGCAGCCAAGTCACCGGGACTTCTCCCTACGAGCAGTACTTC,CASSQVTGTSPYEQYF
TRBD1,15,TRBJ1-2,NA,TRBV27,TGTGCCAGCAGTTTAATCGGCAGGGGGTGGGGTGGCTACACCTTC,CASSLIGRGWGGYTF
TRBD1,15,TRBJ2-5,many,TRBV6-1,TGTGCCAGCAGTACCGCCCCGGACAGGGCAGAGACCCAGTACTTC,CASSTAPDRAETQYF
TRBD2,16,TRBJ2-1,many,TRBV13,TGTGCCAGCAGCTTAGGAAGCGGGGGGGGAAACAATGAGCAGTTCTTC,CASSLGSGGGNNEQFF
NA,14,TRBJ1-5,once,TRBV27,TGTGCCAGCAGTTTATCAGAGAGTGGTCAGCCCCAGCATTTT,CASSLSESGQPQHF
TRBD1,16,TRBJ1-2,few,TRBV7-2,TGTGCCAGCAGCTTAGAGCCAGGGGGGTTGGACTATGGCTACACCTTC,CASSLEPGGLDYGYTF
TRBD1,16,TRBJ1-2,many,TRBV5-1,TGCGCCAGCAGCTCTGGACAGGGCTCCGTTGGCTATGGCTACACCTTC,CASSSGQGSVGYGYTF
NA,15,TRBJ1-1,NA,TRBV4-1,TGCGCCAGCAGCCAATCGGAAGGGGGGAACACTGAAGCTTTCTTT,CASSQSEGGNTEAFF
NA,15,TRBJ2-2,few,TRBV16,TGTGCCAGCACCAATCCCGGCAGTAGTCCCGGGGAGCTGTTTTTT,CASTNPGSSPGELFF
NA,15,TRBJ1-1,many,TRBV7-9,TGTGCCAGCAGCAAGGGATCACCCCCGAACACTGAAGCTTTCTTT,CASSKGSPPNTEAFF
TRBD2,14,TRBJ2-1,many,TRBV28,TGTGCCAGCAGCGGGACTAGCGGGGACAATGAGCAGTTCTTC,CASSGTSGDNEQFF